This T cell receptor beta chain stems from a study of OX40 agonist ivuxolimab in advanced cancers. Overall study context: Clinicians treated patients with ivuxolimab, an agonistic anti-OX40 (CD134) antibody. Ivuxolimab doses were 0.01, 0.1, 0.3, 1.5, 3 or 10 mg/kg every 2 weeks.

Blood samples were obtained at baseline, cycle 4 day 1, and cycle 7 day 1. The data were produced by immunoSEQ multiplex PCR, yet TCRdb's version contains in-frame clones alone and is incomplete. The sample records around 80,000 clones, approximately 83% being singletons. V lost 3 bases, J lost 0 bases, and 9 bases lay in between. This CDR3 has 14 residues. Germline loops: CDR1 SNHLY, CDR2 FYNNEI. On this clone itself: Antigen unknown.

Overall study results and limits: Antigens targeted by the expanded peripheral T cells were not determined.

This material consisted of CD4+ or CD8+ T cells sorted from blood, taken in a trial of the OX40 agonist ivuxolimab. The sequence was collected from an adult with an advanced solid tumor such as melanoma, head and neck, liver or kidney cancer. V and J are TRBV2 and TRBJ2-7; D is undetermined. The CDR3 sequence: CASSDRDSSYEQYF. The CDR3 bases are TGTGCCAGCAGTGATAGGGATAGCTCCTACGAGCAGTACTTC.